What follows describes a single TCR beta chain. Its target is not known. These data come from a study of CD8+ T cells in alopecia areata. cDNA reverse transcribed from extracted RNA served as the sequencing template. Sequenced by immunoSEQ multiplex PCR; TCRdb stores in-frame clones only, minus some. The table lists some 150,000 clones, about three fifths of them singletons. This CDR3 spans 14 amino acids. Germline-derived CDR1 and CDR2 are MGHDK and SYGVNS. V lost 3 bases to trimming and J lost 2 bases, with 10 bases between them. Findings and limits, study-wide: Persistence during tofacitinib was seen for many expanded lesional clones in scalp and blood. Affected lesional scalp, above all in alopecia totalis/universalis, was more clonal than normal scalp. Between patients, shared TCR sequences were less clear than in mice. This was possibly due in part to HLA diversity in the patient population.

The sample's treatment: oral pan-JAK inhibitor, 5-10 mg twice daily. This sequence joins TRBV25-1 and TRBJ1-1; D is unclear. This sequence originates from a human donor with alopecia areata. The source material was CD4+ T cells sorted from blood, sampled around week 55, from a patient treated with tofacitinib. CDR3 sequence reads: CASSEFRGNTEAFF. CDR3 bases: TGTGCCAGCAGTGAGTTCCGGGGTAACACTGAAGCTTTCTTT.